The 17 T cell receptor beta chains listed next were all sequenced from one sample in a study of blood T cell repertoires in COVID-19 (dated by TCRdb to the early 2020s). Receptor amplification or capture employed the immunoSEQ multiplex PCR assay. TCRdb provides this immuneACCESS table in a form limited to in-frame rearrangements. Some clones are lacking; in checked studies, under half of them reflect an unresolved V gene, and why the rest are absent is not known. For this sample the table gives around 190,000 clones, of which approximately 90% were detected only once. The top ten clones comprise 18% of the sample. Sequences were obtained from peripheral blood. The receptor source for this set is a man aged 50 or older with COVID-19, enrolled during active disease.

In its sample, this clone was seen a few times. The rearrangement joins TRBV19 to TRBJ1-2, with 9 bases aligning to TRBD1. Germline CDR1 is LNHDA and CDR2 is SQIVND (reference sequence). The CDR3 runs to 16 residues. Trimming removed 1 base from V and 4 bases from J; junction bases left unmatched: 7. The CDR3 region is CASSIGTGDRSYGYTF. In DNA form, the CDR3 reads TGTGCCAGTAGTATAGGGACAGGGGACAGAAGCTATGGCTACACCTTC. Variable domain in full (rest from reference TRBV19 and TRBJ1-2): DGGITQSPKYLFRKEGQNVTLSCEQNLNHDAMYWYRQDPGQGLRLIYYSQIVNDFQKGDIAEGYSVSREKKESFPLTVTSAQKNPTAFYLCASSIGTGDRSYGYTFGSGTRLTVV.

J is TRBJ2-5 and V is TRBV4-1, with TRBD2 matching over 10 bases. CDR1 is MGHRA and CDR2 is YSYEKL in the germline V gene. The CDR3 covers 17 residues. Trimming cost V 5 bases and J 2 bases; bases outside gene matches: 11. CDR3 DNA sequence: TGCGCCAGCAGCTTGAGCGGGGGGGCTGTTTTTCAAGAGACCCAGTACTTC. Encoded protein: CASSLSGGAVFQETQYF.

J is TRBJ2-3 and V is TRBV7-9; D is undetermined. The germline V gene encodes CDR1 SEHNR and CDR2 FQNEAQ (reference sequence). CDR3 length equals 12 residues. The V end lost 2 bases, the J end lost 4 bases, and 4 bases lay between the germline ends. The CDR3 region is CASSLQADTQYF. CDR3 coding DNA: TGTGCCAGCAGCTTACAGGCAGATACGCAGTATTTT. The full variable domain, in which reference TRBV7-9 and TRBJ2-3 provide the parts outside the CDR3, is DTGVSQNPRHKITKRGQNVTFRCDPISEHNRLYWYRQTLGQGPEFLTYFQNEAQLEKSRLLSDRFSAERPKGSFSTLEIQRTEQGDSAMYLCASSLQADTQYFGPGTRLTVL.

This clone was detected once. The genes are TRBV18 and TRBJ1-1; possible D gene TRBD1, 5 bases. Germline V CDR1 and CDR2: KGHSH, LQKENI. The CDR3 sequence is 11 residues long. V lost 5 bases and J lost 7, with 8 bases in between. The CDR3 spells CASSFRDEAFF. The CDR3 nucleotides are TGTGCCAGCTCATTCAGGGATGAAGCTTTCTTT.

The DNA of the CDR3 is TGTGCCACCAGCAGAGAGACAGGGGGTTACAATGAGCAGTTCTTC. Its translation is CATSRETGGYNEQFF. The chain is built from TRBV15 and TRBJ2-1; 9 bases are shared with TRBD1. The CDR3 length is 15 residues. With V trimmed by 0 bases and J by 4 bases, 1 base remained unmatched. CDR1 LNHNV and CDR2 YYDKDF come from the germline V gene (reference sequence).

This clone was seen only a few times. This chain connects TRBV6-6 to TRBJ1-5, with no clear D. V lost 5 bases to trimming and J lost 0 bases, with 8 bases between them. This CDR3 is 14 amino acids long. CDR1 is MNHNY and CDR2 is SVGAGI in the germline V gene (reference sequence). CDR3 sequence (DNA): TGTGCCAGCAGTGCAGGTCTTAGCAATCAGCCCCAGCATTTT. This translates into CASSAGLSNQPQHF.

This clone was seen just once. The V call is TRBV5-4, the J call TRBJ2-3, with TRBD2 as a possible D gene (5 bases). Trimming pared 4 bases from V and 0 bases from J, leaving 15 bases between. The CDR3 spans 16 residues. The germline V gene has CDR1 SGHNT and CDR2 YYREEE (reference sequence). This chain's CDR3 is CASSNELVASTDTQYF. The CDR3 coding sequence is TGTGCCAGCAGCAACGAACTAGTCGCGAGCACAGATACGCAGTATTTT. The whole variable domain, filled in from reference TRBV5-4 and TRBJ2-3, reads ETGVTQSPTHLIKTRGQQVTLRCSSQSGHNTVSWYQQALGQGPQFIFQYYREEENGRGNFPPRFSGLQFPNYSSELNVNALELDDSALYLCASSNELVASTDTQYFGPGTRLTVL.

This clone appeared a single time. The V call is TRBV9, the J call TRBJ1-1, with 8 bases matching TRBD1. The CDR3 spans 18 residues. V shed 4 bases, J shed 0 bases, and the junction held 14 bases outside the gene matches. Germline values: CDR1 SGDLS, CDR2 YYNGEE. CDR3 sequence (DNA): TGTGCCAGCAGCCCGACCCGGGACAGGCGCGTTCTGAACACTGAAGCTTTCTTT. This encodes CASSPTRDRRVLNTEAFF.

This sequence joins TRBV6-1 and TRBJ2-7; the match to TRBD2 covers 10 bases. There are 15 residues in the CDR3. J was trimmed by 2 bases and V by 0 bases; bases with no gene match: 1. CDR1 and CDR2 from the germline V gene are MNHNS and SASEGT. The CDR3 loop is CASSEALAGAYEQYF. The CDR3 DNA sequence: TGTGCCAGCAGTGAAGCGCTAGCGGGGGCCTACGAGCAGTACTTC.

The chain carries TRBV12-3 or TRBV12-4 and TRBJ1-3, with TRBD1 matching 8 bases. CDR3 size: 13 residues. Germline trimming cut 1 base from V and 8 bases from J; bases unmatched to any gene: 1. The CDR3 reads CASSLDRGDTIYF. The CDR3 DNA is TGTGCCAGCAGTTTAGACAGGGGGGACACCATATATTTT.

Details on this clone: The junction departs from the called germline gene at one end, perhaps through a read error. The chain carries TRBV3-1 (or the pseudogene TRBV3-2) and TRBJ2-7; 8 bases fit TRBD1. Germline-derived CDR1 and CDR2 are LGHDT and YNNKEL (reference sequence). The CDR3 has 16 amino acids. CDR3: CASTQRSRTGMHEQYF. The CDR3 nucleotides read TGTGCCAGCACCCAAAGGTCCCGGACAGGGATGCACGAGCAGTACTTC.

This clone was picked up a small number of times. The chain is built from TRBV6-5 and TRBJ2-1; 13 bases are shared with TRBD2. The CDR3 has 15 residues. V lost 1 base, J lost 8 bases, and 2 bases stayed unmatched. In germline, CDR1 is MNHEY, CDR2 SVGAGI. Here the CDR3 DNA reads TGTGCCAGCAGTTACTTCGGGACTAGCGGGGATGAGCAGTTCTTC. It codes for CASSYFGTSGDEQFF.

This sequence joins TRBV7-9 and TRBJ2-7; D may be TRBD1 (6 bases). From germline, CDR1 is SEHNR and CDR2 FQNEAQ (reference sequence). V lost 4 bases and J 6 bases, leaving 16 bases between the germline ends. The CDR3 runs 14 residues. The CDR3 here is CASSSRGRGGEQYF. CDR3 bases: TGTGCCAGCAGCTCCCGGGGCAGGGGCGGCGAGCAGTACTTC.

The chain has TRBV6-2 or TRBV6-3 and TRBJ1-3, with TRBD1 matching 7 bases. Looked up from germline, CDR1 is MNHEY and CDR2 is SVGEGT. The CDR3 extends over 14 amino acids. After removal of 6 bases from V and 2 bases from J, the junction contained 4 bases not matched to a gene. The CDR3 DNA follows: TGTGCCAGCAGGCCTACAGGGGCTGGAAACACCATATATTTT. This translates into CASRPTGAGNTIYF.

This chain connects TRBV7-3 to TRBJ1-1, with TRBD1 as a possible D gene (5 bases). Trimming cost V 2 bases and J 1 base, with 8 bases left between them. This CDR3 has 14 residues. Per the germline V gene, CDR1 is SGHTA and CDR2 is FQGTGA. The CDR3: CASSLDSSNTEAFF. CDR3 DNA sequence: TGTGCCAGCAGCTTAGACAGCTCGAACACTGAAGCTTTCTTT.

The chain joins TRBV7-3 to TRBJ2-1; 15 bases map to TRBD2. Germline CDR1 and CDR2: SGHTA and FQGTGA. Trimming at V came to 5 bases and at J to 7 bases, leaving 6 bases not matched to a gene. The CDR3 is made up of 16 amino acids. The DNA of the CDR3 is TGTGCCAGCAGCCTAGGGACTAGCGGGAGGTATAATGAGCAGTTCTTC. Translating it yields CASSLGTSGRYNEQFF. The entire variable domain, with the rest obtained from reference TRBV7-3 and TRBJ2-1, is as follows: GAGVSQTPSNKVTEKGKYVELRCDPISGHTALYWYRQSLGQGPEFLIYFQGTGAADDSGLPNDRFFAVRPEGSVSTLKIQRTERGDSAVYLCASSLGTSGRYNEQFFGPGTRLTVL.

The chain joins TRBV6-5 to TRBJ1-4; D not resolved. Per the germline V gene, CDR1 is MNHEY and CDR2 is SVGAGI. The V and J ends lost 3 bases and 3 bases respectively, with 8 bases between them. The CDR3 extends over 14 amino acids. Here the CDR3 DNA reads TGTGCCAGCAGTTATAGCGAGGCTAATGAAAAACTGTTTTTT. Protein: CASSYSEANEKLFF.